These 8 T cell receptor beta chains were sequenced from one sample in a study of blood T cell repertoires in COVID-19. Sequencing used immunoSEQ multiplex PCR; TCRdb keeps in-frame clones, though not all of them. The table records approximately 110,000 clones, 85% to 90% of them present only once. The sequenced sample consisted of peripheral blood. The receptors come from a woman of 80 years or more with acute or convalescent COVID-19.

This clone was seen only once. V usage is TRBV2 and J usage is TRBJ2-2, with D perhaps TRBD1 (5 bases). The V end lost 2 bases, the J end lost 0 bases, and 7 bases lay between the germline ends. The V gene's germline CDR1 is SNHLY and CDR2 FYNNEI. This CDR3 spans 15 amino acids. CDR3 nucleotides: TGTGCCAGCAGTGAATGGACACCGAACACCGGGGAGCTGTTTTTT. Translation gives CASSEWTPNTGELFF.

This clone is labeled as medium-sized. V and J are TRBV7-8 and TRBJ2-2; TRBD1 aligns across 7 bases. Germline assignment: CDR1 SGHVS and CDR2 FQNEAQ. The length of the CDR3 is 15 residues. V lost 1 base to trimming and J lost 4 bases; unmatched junction nucleotides: 3. The chain's CDR3 is CASSLGTGVTGELFF. The DNA of the CDR3 is TGTGCCAGCAGCTTAGGGACAGGAGTCACCGGGGAGCTGTTTTTT.

The rearrangement uses TRBV30 and TRBJ1-3; D gene ambiguous. The CDR3 spans 13 residues. V lost 1 base and J lost 0, with 4 bases in between. Germline V gene lookup returns CDR1 GTSNPN and CDR2 SVGIG (reference sequence). The chain's CDR3 is CAWSGVSGNTIYF. The CDR3 coding sequence is TGTGCCTGGAGTGGAGTCTCTGGAAACACCATATATTTT.

V usage is TRBV13 and J usage is TRBJ1-2; tentatively, D is TRBD1 (5 bases). The CDR3 contains 16 residues. Germline V CDR1 and CDR2: PRHDT, FYEKMQ (reference sequence). V lost 2 bases and J 8 bases, leaving 21 bases between the germline ends. CDR3 DNA: TGTGCCAGCAGCTTAAAGACTCTCGGCAGGGCTGTCGGCTACACCTTC. It specifies CASSLKTLGRAVGYTF.

The chain couples TRBV7-9 to TRBJ1-3, with D perhaps matching TRBD1 (5 bases). Per germline, CDR1 SEHNR and CDR2 FQNEAQ (reference sequence). CDR3 length: 12 amino acids. Deletions cut 11 bases from V and 3 bases from J, with 11 bases between. The CDR3 DNA reads as TGTGCCGCGCGGGGGAATGGAAACACCATATATTTT. Translation: CAARGNGNTIYF.

The CDR3 spells CTSSLDRGLYGANVLTF. DNA for the CDR3: TGCACCAGCAGCTTGGACAGGGGGCTATATGGGGCCAACGTCCTGACTTTC. This chain connects TRBV1 to TRBJ2-6; the D segment call TRBD1 is taken from the table without a DNA check. TRBV1 is shown as a pseudogene. CDR3 size: 17 residues.

This clone was found a few times. The V call is TRBV6-2 or TRBV6-3, the J call TRBJ2-2, with D possibly being TRBD1 (5 bases). The ends were cut back, 6 bases at V and 2 bases at J, with 10 bases in the middle. Germline loops: CDR1 MNHEY, CDR2 SVGEGT. The CDR3 runs 14 residues. CDR3 sequence (DNA): TGTGCCAGCAGCGACAGCCTTAACACCGGGGAGCTGTTTTTT. This gives the protein CASSDSLNTGELFF.

V and J are TRBV10-2 and TRBJ1-1; no clear D gene. The V and J ends lost 9 bases and 7 bases respectively, with 15 bases between them. Germline V gene lookup returns CDR1 WSHSY and CDR2 SAAADI. The CDR3 totals 12 residues. The CDR3 DNA reads as TGCGCCAGTGGGAGGGTGGGAAGTGAAGCTTTCTTT. Protein sequence: CASGRVGSEAFF.